These 5 T cell receptor beta chains originate from one sample sequenced in a study of early T cells in non-severe SARS-CoV-2 infection. TCRdb analysed the 5' RACE reads with MiXCR anew, one entry per CDR3 protein. Of under 65,000 distinct CDR3 sequences in the sample, 12% were seen once. The sequencing input was whole blood. These receptors came from an adult who was a healthcare worker with PCR-confirmed SARS-CoV-2 infection or an uninfected control (not recorded which).

This clonotype was seen only a few times. The V and J genes are TRBV7-9 and TRBJ1-1; no clear D gene. V shed 0 bases and J shed 3 bases, with 5 bases lying between them. The CDR3 is made up of 13 amino acids. The V gene's germline CDR1 is SEHNR and CDR2 FQNEAQ (reference sequence). CDR3 amino acids: CASSLALDTEAFF. For the CDR3, the DNA is TGTGCCAGCAGCTTAGCGCTTGACACTGAAGCTTTCTTT. Full variable domain (rest looked up from reference TRBV7-9 and TRBJ1-1): DTGVSQNPRHKITKRGQNVTFRCDPISEHNRLYWYRQTLGQGPEFLTYFQNEAQLEKSRLLSDRFSAERPKGSFSTLEIQRTEQGDSAMYLCASSLALDTEAFFGQGTRLTVV.

This clonotype was detected a few times. V gene TRBV29-1 combines with J gene TRBJ2-7; TRBD2 matches at 10 bases. Per the germline V gene, CDR1 is SQVTM and CDR2 is ANQGSEA. This CDR3 region has 12 residues. After removal of 7 bases from V and 6 bases from J, the junction contained 6 bases not matched to a gene. CDR3 residues: CSAQLAGIEQYF. In DNA, the CDR3 is TGCAGCGCCCAACTAGCGGGGATCGAGCAGTACTTC.

This clonotype was detected a few times. The chain is built from TRBV20-1 and TRBJ2-3; D may correspond to TRBD1 or TRBD2 (7 bases each). This CDR3 comprises 14 residues. V was trimmed by 3 bases and J by 4 bases, leaving 14 bases between them. Germline V gene data show CDR1 as DFQATT and CDR2 as SNEGSKA (reference sequence). CDR3 protein: CSASVRGGADTQYF. The CDR3 DNA is TGCAGTGCTAGCGTCAGGGGGGGCGCAGATACGCAGTATTTT.

This clonotype was detected many times. This chain's CDR3 is CASSPSRGSYEQYF. The CDR3 nucleotides read TGTGCCAGCAGCCCCAGCCGGGGGTCCTACGAGCAGTACTTC. The chain combines TRBV7-9 with TRBJ2-7, with D maybe TRBD2 (6 bases). Germline V gene data show CDR1 as SEHNR and CDR2 as FQNEAQ (reference sequence). Trimming took 5 bases from V and 1 from J, leaving 12 bases between them. CDR3 length: 14 amino acids.

To note about this clonotype: Since a much larger clone is just one base distant, this may be a read error. The chain links TRBV12-3 or TRBV12-4 to TRBJ2-5; D is unclear. V was shortened by 6 bases and J by 4 bases, with 12 bases between the two germline ends. CDR3 length: 13 residues. CDR3 coding DNA: TGTGCCAGCAGCTTCCGACATGTAGAGACCCAGTACTTC. Protein sequence: CASSFRHVETQYF.